This T cell receptor beta chain was identified in a study of T-cell reconstitution after alpha-beta-depleted transplantation in children. CDR1 and CDR2 from the germline V gene are SGHTA and FQGNSA. The CDR3 loop spans 13 amino acids. Trimming removed 3 bases at V and 7 bases at J, with 10 bases between. The authors prepared the TCRbeta library with unique molecular identifiers. TCRdb passed the PCR reads through MiXCR, listing each CDR3 protein once. The sample has about 420,000 distinct CDR3 sequences, roughly a tenth seen once; the top ten hold nearly 5.5%. The clonotype was recovered from a human donor who donated a stem cell graft to a child with acute myeloid leukemia. The chain recombines TRBV7-2 with TRBJ1-5; no definite D call. The specimen was PBMCs from the stem cell graft donor, collected from the stem cell graft. The DNA of the CDR3 is TGTGCCAGCAGCTTCGAAGGGTCCCAGCCCCAGCATTTT. It yields the protein CASSFEGSQPQHF.